This entry lists 3 T cell receptor beta chains sequenced from one sample in a study of cytomegalovirus exposure and HLA in healthy donors. PCR involved 60 Vbeta and 13 Jbeta primers. This table comes from immunoSEQ multiplex PCR, and its TCRdb copy is limited to in-frame clones, with some not included. The sample shows roughly 83,000 clones, over 60% of them seen only once. The sequenced material came from PBMCs. These receptors all come from a man aged 60-69 years in good health and CMV-seronegative.

In the case of this clone: The sample contains more than one DNA sequence encoding this CDR3. The gene calls are TRBV2 and TRBJ1-1; possibly TRBD1 for D (6 bases). Trimming took 6 bases from V and 5 from J, leaving 7 bases between them. Germline CDR1 and CDR2: SNHLY and FYNNEI. The CDR3 has 11 residues. CDR3 coding DNA: TGTGCCAGCAGGCAGGGGACTGAAGCTTTCTTT. Its translation is CASRQGTEAFF. Supplemented by reference TRBV2 and TRBJ1-1, the full variable domain reads EPEVTQTPSHQVTQMGQEVILRCVPISNHLYFYWYRQILGQKVEFLVSFYNNEISEKSEIFDDQFSVERPDGSNFTLKIRSTKLEDSAMYFCASRQGTEAFFGQGTRLTVV.

This clone was picked up one time. The V call is TRBV7-3, the J call TRBJ2-7; 10 bases align to TRBD2. The ends lost 2 bases at V and 1 base at J; junction bases unmatched: 8. The CDR3 is made up of 17 amino acids. CDR1 is SGHTA, CDR2 FQGTGA, per germline. The CDR3 loop is CASSLSASGGRSYEQYF. The CDR3 DNA sequence: TGTGCCAGCAGCTTATCGGCTAGCGGGGGTAGGTCCTACGAGCAGTACTTC.

In its sample, this clone was seen a few times. The chain joins TRBV29-1 to TRBJ1-1; D call uncertain. In germline, CDR1 is SQVTM, CDR2 ANQGSEA. The CDR3 is 11 amino acids. Trimming pared 4 bases from V and 7 bases from J, leaving 10 bases between. The CDR3: CSVVIQVEAFF. CDR3 in DNA: TGCAGCGTTGTTATCCAGGTTGAAGCTTTCTTT.